Sequencing of this T cell receptor beta chain was carried out in a study of CD8 T cells in Susac syndrome. When the RNA was reverse transcribed, random hexamers were used with an input of about 0.5 to 1 ug. Each CDR3 protein gets one entry after TCRdb re-called the immunoSEQ multiplex PCR reads with MiXCR. The table lists some 300,000 distinct CDR3 sequences, 85% of them singletons. The multiple sclerosis controls were treatment-naive patients with relapsing-remitting disease that was stable or active. Germline assignment: CDR1 MNHEY and CDR2 SVGAGI. This CDR3 spans 15 amino acids. V was cut by 2 bases and J by 8 bases, with 18 bases left in between.

Sequencing was performed on CD8+ T cells from PBMCs. This sequence joins TRBV6-5 and TRBJ1-2; D is uncertain. This sequence originates from a human donor with multiple sclerosis. The CDR3 sequence is CASSYQEDPTGGYTF. The CDR3, as DNA: TGTGCCAGCAGTTACCAAGAGGACCCAACGGGGGGCTACACCTTC.